Each of the 7 T cell receptor beta chains below was sequenced from the same sample in a study of technical replicates of blood from a handful of donors. The repertoire was sequenced with immunoSEQ multiplex PCR; TCRdb's copy has only in-frame clones and lacks some. The data contain tens of thousands of clones, 85% to 95% of them singletons. Input material: T cells isolated from PBMCs. The receptors originated from a human donor in good health.

The chain has TRBV4-1 and TRBJ2-7, with D tentatively TRBD1 (6 bases). The V end was cut by 0 bases, the J end by 1 base, with 10 bases between. Germline CDR1 and CDR2: MGHRA and YSYEKL. This CDR3 region has 15 residues. CDR3 protein: CASSQEDTGSYEQYF. The CDR3 nucleotides are TGCGCCAGCAGCCAAGAGGATACAGGGTCCTACGAGCAGTACTTC.

The chain carries TRBV9 and TRBJ2-7; 9 nucleotides match TRBD1. Germline trimming cut 3 bases from V and 5 bases from J; bases unmatched to any gene: 21. Germline V gene data show CDR1 as SGDLS and CDR2 as YYNGEE. The CDR3 sequence is 19 residues long. CDR3: CASSARGGQGDWLGDEQYF. CDR3 DNA: TGTGCCAGCAGCGCAAGAGGGGGACAGGGCGATTGGCTGGGTGACGAGCAGTACTTC.

The chain employs TRBV25-1 and TRBJ2-1; 9 bases map to TRBD2. Germline V gene sequence: CDR1 MGHDK, CDR2 SYGVNS. Trimming at V came to 2 bases and at J to 8 bases, leaving 7 bases not matched to a gene. This CDR3 has 15 residues. The CDR3 DNA sequence: TGTGCCAGCAGTGAAGGAGGTAGCGGGGGATATGAGCAGTTCTTC. This translates into CASSEGGSGGYEQFF. The full variable domain, with the rest looked up from reference TRBV25-1 and TRBJ2-1, is EADIYQTPRYLVIGTGKKITLECSQTMGHDKMYWYQQDPGMELHLIHYSYGVNSTEKGDLSSESTVSRIRTEHFPLTLESARPSHTSQYLCASSEGGSGGYEQFFGPGTRLTVL.

In the case of this clone: The CDR3 carries no conserved terminal phenylalanine or tryptophan, so it likely arises from a read error. The DNA is omitted, as the CDR3 cannot be located on it reliably, and the CDR3 follows TCRdb's listing. V and J are TRBV5-1 and TRBJ1-2. From germline, CDR1 is SGHRS and CDR2 YFSETQ. The CDR3 has 13 residues if both end residues are counted. CDR3 in amino acids: CASSLEGRDIMRL.

The J gene is TRBJ2-3, the V gene TRBV7-3; possible D gene TRBD2, 6 bases. Germline V gene lookup returns CDR1 SGHTA and CDR2 FQGTGA. CDR3 length equals 15 residues. V lost 5 bases, J lost 2 bases, and 14 bases lay in between. The CDR3 sequence is CASSAPGLDTDTQYF. The CDR3, as DNA: TGTGCCAGCAGCGCGCCGGGACTGGACACAGATACGCAGTATTTT.

The V call is TRBV29-1, the J call TRBJ1-2; D unresolved. There are 13 residues in the CDR3. V gave up 1 base and J gave up 3 bases, with 9 bases separating them. Germline lookup yields CDR1 SQVTM and CDR2 ANQGSEA. The CDR3 protein is CSVEVRVDYGYTF. The CDR3, as DNA: TGCAGCGTTGAAGTACGGGTTGACTATGGCTACACCTTC.

The chain links TRBV7-9 to TRBJ1-2; D is uncertain. Trimming pared 3 bases from V and 6 bases from J, leaving 29 bases between. From germline, CDR1 is SEHNR and CDR2 FQNEAQ (reference sequence). The length of the CDR3 is 19 residues. The CDR3 DNA reads as TGTGCCAGCAGCTTCCATCCTAGCCCCCGGGCCTCCGGGCCAGATGGCTACACCTTC. The encoded protein is CASSFHPSPRASGPDGYTF.